The 6 T cell receptor beta chains below all came from one sample that was sequenced in a study of T cells in Graves' hyperthyroidism and ophthalmopathy. Amplification of TCR beta CDR3 regions used RNA as the template. With the HTBI primer set, the TCR CDR3 went through a first round of RT-PCR. TCRdb recomputed calls from the multiplex PCR reads with MiXCR, one row per CDR3 protein. The sample records fewer than 350,000 distinct CDR3 sequences, roughly 13% being singletons. The sample comprised blood. Receptors originate from a woman between 35 and 50 years old with Graves' hyperthyroidism.

Concerning this clonotype: An end of the junction does not agree with germline; a read error may underlie this. This chain uses TRBV10-3 with TRBJ1-1; 8 bases are shared with TRBD1. CDR1 is ENHRY, CDR2 SYGVKD, per germline. The CDR3 has 14 amino acids. This chain's CDR3 is CATNGGQGGTEASF. The CDR3 DNA is TGTGCCACCAACGGTGGACAGGGTGGCACTGAAGCTTCCTTT.

Points on this clonotype: A read error may explain this, as a much larger clone is one base away. V and J are TRBV24-1 and TRBJ2-7, with 7 bases matching TRBD1. V lost 8 bases and J lost 0; bases outside the gene matches: 3. CDR3 length: 13 amino acids. The V gene's germline CDR1 is KGHDR and CDR2 SFDVKD. The CDR3 sequence: CATNGDSSYEQYF. The DNA of the CDR3 is TGTGCCACCAATGGGGACAGCTCCTACGAGCAGTACTTC.

This clonotype was detected many times. The chain combines TRBV11-3 with TRBJ2-1; 12 nucleotides match TRBD2. CDR3 length equals 16 residues. With 3 bases clipped from V and 4 bases from J, the junction kept 4 bases outside the gene matches. Germline CDR1 and CDR2: SGHNT and YENEEA. Here the CDR3 DNA reads TGTGCCAGCAGCTTCCGGACTAGCGGGGTGTACAATGAGCAGTTCTTC. It codes for CASSFRTSGVYNEQFF.

As concerns this clonotype: A much larger clone differs from this one at a single base, so this may be a read error. The chain combines TRBV7-9 with TRBJ2-5, with TRBD1 identical over 10 bases. V was pared by 4 bases and J by 9 bases, with 11 bases of the junction left unmatched. CDR1 is SEHNR, CDR2 FQNEAQ, per germline (reference sequence). The CDR3 totals 15 residues. Written as DNA, the CDR3 is TGTGCCAGCAGCTCCCCTTATTTAGGGACAGGGGCCCAGTACTTC. Protein sequence: CASSSPYLGTGAQYF.

V and J are TRBV10-3 and TRBJ1-1; D uncertain. Trimming stripped 7 bases from V and 1 base from J, with 7 bases between. CDR3 length equals 12 residues. Germline CDR1 and CDR2: ENHRY and SYGVKD. CDR3 in amino acids: CAITEGNTEAFF. In nucleotides, the CDR3 is TGTGCCATCACCGAGGGGAACACTGAAGCTTTCTTT.

J is TRBJ2-1 and V is TRBV28, with D tentatively TRBD1 (5 bases). CDR3 length: 15 amino acids. V was clipped by 6 bases and J by 6 bases, with 18 bases between them. Germline V gene lookup returns CDR1 MDHEN and CDR2 SYDVKM. The CDR3 sequence is CASSLVGVQGNEQFF. CDR3 in DNA: TGTGCCAGCAGCCTAGTTGGAGTGCAGGGCAATGAGCAGTTCTTC.